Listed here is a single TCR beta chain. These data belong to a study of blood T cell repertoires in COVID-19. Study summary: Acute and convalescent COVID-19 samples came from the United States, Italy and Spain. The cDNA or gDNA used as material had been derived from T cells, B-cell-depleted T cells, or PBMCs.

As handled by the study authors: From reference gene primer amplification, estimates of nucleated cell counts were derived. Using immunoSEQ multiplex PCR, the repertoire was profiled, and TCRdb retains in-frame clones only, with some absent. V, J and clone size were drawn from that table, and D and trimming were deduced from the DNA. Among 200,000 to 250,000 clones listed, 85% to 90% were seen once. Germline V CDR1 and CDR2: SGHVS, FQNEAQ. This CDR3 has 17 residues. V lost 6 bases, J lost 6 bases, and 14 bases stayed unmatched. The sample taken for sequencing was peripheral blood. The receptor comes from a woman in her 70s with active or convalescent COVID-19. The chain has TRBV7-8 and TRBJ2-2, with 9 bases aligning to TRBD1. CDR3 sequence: CASRRDRVGLDAGELFF. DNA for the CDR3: TGTGCCAGCAGGAGGGACAGGGTCGGTCTAGACGCCGGGGAGCTGTTTTTT.